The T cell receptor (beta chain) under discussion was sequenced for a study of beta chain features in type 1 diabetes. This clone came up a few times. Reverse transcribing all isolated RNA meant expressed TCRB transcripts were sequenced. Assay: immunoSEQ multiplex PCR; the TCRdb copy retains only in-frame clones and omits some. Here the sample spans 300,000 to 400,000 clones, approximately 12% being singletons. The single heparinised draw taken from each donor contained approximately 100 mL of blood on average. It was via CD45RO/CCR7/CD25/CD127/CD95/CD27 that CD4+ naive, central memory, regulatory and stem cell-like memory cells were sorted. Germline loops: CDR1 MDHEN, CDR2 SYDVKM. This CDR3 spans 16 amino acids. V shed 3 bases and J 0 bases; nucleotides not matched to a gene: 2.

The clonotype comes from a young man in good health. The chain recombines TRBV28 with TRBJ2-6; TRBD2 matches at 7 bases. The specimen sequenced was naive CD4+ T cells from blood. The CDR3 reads CASSLGGDSGANVLTF. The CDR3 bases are TGTGCCAGCAGTTTGGGGGGGGACTCTGGGGCCAACGTCCTGACTTTC.